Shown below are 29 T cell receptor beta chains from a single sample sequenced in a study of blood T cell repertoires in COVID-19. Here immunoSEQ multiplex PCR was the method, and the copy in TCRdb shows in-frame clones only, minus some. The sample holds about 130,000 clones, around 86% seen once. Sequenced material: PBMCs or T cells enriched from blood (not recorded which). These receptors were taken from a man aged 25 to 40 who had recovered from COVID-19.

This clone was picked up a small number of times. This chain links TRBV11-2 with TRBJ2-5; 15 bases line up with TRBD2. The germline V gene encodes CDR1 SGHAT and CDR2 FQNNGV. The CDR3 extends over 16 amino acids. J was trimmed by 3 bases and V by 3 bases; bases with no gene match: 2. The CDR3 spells CASSLRTSGGEETQYF. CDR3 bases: TGTGCCAGCAGCTTGAGGACTAGCGGGGGGGAAGAGACCCAGTACTTC.

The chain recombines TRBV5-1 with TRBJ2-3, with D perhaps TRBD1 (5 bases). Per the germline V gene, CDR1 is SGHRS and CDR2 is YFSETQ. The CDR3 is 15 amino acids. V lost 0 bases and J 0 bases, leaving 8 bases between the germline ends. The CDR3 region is CASSLAGLSTDTQYF. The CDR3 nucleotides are TGCGCCAGCAGCTTGGCAGGGCTCAGCACAGATACGCAGTATTTT.

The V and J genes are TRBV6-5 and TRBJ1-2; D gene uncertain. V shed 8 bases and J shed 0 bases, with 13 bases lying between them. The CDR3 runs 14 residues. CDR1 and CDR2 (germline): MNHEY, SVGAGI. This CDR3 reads CASRTGTTNYGYTF. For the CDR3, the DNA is TGTGCCAGCCGAACGGGTACGACTAACTATGGCTACACCTTC.

CDR3 region: CATIQGWESNQPQHF. The CDR3 DNA follows: TGTGCCACCATACAGGGGTGGGAAAGCAATCAGCCCCAGCATTTT. The chain joins TRBV24-1 to TRBJ1-5, with TRBD1 identical over 7 bases. This CDR3 is 15 amino acids long. Germline assignment: CDR1 KGHDR and CDR2 SFDVKD. V dropped 8 bases and J dropped 1; count of bases not matched to a gene: 7.

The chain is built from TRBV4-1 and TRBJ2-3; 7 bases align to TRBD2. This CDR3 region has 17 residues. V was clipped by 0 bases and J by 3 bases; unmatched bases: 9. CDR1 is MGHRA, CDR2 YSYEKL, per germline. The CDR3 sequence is CASSQEGLQTITDTQYF. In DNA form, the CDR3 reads TGCGCCAGCAGCCAAGAGGGACTACAAACCATTACAGATACGCAGTATTTT.

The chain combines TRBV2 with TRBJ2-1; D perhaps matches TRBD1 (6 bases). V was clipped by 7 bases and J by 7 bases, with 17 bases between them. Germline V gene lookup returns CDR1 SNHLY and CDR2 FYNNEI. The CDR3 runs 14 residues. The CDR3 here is CASNPGQSRNEQFF. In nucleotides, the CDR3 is TGTGCCAGCAATCCAGGACAGTCTAGAAATGAGCAGTTCTTC.

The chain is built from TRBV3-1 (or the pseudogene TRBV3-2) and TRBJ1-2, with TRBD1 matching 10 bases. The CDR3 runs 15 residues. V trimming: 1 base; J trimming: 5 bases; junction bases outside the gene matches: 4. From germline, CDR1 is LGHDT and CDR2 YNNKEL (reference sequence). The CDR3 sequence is CASSQGRGQGYGYTF. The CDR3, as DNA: TGTGCCAGCAGCCAAGGAAGGGGACAGGGGTATGGCTACACCTTC.

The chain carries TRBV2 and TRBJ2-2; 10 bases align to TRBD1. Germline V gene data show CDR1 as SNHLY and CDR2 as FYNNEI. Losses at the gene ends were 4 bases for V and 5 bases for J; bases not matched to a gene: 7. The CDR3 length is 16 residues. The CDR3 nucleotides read TGTGCCAGCAGTGTCCGGGACAGGGGCGGAACCGGGGAGCTGTTTTTT. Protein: CASSVRDRGGTGELFF.

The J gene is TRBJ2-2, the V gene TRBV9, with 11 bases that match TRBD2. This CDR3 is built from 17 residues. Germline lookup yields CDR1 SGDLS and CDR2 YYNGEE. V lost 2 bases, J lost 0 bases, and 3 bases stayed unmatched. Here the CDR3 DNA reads TGTGCCAGCAGCGTCCTAGCGGGGGGCGCGAACACCGGGGAGCTGTTTTTT. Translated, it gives CASSVLAGGANTGELFF.

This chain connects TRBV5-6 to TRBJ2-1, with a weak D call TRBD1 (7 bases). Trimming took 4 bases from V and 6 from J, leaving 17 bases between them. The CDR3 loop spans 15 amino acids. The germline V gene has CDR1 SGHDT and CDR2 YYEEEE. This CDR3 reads CASSLGGDRRNEQFF. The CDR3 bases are TGTGCCAGCAGCCTCGGCGGGGACAGACGCAATGAGCAGTTCTTC.

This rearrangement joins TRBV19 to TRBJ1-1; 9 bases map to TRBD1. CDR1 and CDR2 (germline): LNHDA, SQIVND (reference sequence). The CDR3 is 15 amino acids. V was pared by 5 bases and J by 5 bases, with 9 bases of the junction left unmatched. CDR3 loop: CASSPRTGARTEAFF. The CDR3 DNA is TGTGCCAGTAGTCCGCGGACAGGGGCGAGAACTGAAGCTTTCTTT.

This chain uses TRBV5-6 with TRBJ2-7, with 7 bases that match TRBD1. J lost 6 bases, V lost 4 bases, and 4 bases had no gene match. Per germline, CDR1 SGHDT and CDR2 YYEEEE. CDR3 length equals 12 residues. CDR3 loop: CASSTHRGEQYV. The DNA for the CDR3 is TGTGCCAGCAGCACCCACAGGGGCGAGCAGTACGTC.

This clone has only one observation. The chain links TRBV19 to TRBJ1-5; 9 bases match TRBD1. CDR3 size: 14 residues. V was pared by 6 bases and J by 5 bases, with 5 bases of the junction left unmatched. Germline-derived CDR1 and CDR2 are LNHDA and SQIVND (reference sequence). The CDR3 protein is CASSRQGEDQPQHF. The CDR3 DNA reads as TGTGCCAGTAGCCGACAGGGGGAGGATCAGCCCCAGCATTTT. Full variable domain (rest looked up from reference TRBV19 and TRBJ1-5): DGGITQSPKYLFRKEGQNVTLSCEQNLNHDAMYWYRQDPGQGLRLIYYSQIVNDFQKGDIAEGYSVSREKKESFPLTVTSAQKNPTAFYLCASSRQGEDQPQHFGDGTRLSIL.

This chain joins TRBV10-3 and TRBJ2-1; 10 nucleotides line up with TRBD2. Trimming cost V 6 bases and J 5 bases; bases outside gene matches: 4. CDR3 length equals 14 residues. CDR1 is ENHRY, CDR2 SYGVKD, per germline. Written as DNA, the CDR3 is TGTGCCATCAGGGGACTAGCGCTTAACAATGAGCAGTTCTTC. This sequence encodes CAIRGLALNNEQFF.

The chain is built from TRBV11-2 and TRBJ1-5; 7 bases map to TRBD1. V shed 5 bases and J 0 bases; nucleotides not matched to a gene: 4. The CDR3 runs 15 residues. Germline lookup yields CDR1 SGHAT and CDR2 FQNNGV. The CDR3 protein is CASSLGQLSNQPQHF. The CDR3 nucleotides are TGTGCCAGCAGCCTGGGACAGCTTAGCAATCAGCCCCAGCATTTT.

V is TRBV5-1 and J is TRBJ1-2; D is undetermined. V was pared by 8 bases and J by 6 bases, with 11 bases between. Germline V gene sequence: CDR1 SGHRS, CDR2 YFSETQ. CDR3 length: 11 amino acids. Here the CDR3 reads CARSARDGYTF. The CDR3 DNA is TGCGCCAGAAGTGCGAGAGATGGCTACACCTTC.

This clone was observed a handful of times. CDR3 sequence reads: CASSGSGLKGNEQFF. CDR3 in DNA: TGTGCCAGCAGCGGTAGCGGCCTCAAGGGCAATGAGCAGTTCTTC. This sequence joins TRBV9 and TRBJ2-1; D is perhaps TRBD2 (6 bases). Trimming shortened V by 3 bases and J by 6 bases, and 16 bases separated the two germline ends. Germline V gene data show CDR1 as SGDLS and CDR2 as YYNGEE. The CDR3 covers 15 residues. The entire variable domain, with the rest obtained from reference TRBV9 and TRBJ2-1, is as follows: DSGVTQTPKHLITATGQRVTLRCSPRSGDLSVYWYQQSLDQGLQFLIQYYNGEERAKGNILERFSAQQFPDLHSELNLSSLELGDSALYFCASSGSGLKGNEQFFGPGTRLTVL.

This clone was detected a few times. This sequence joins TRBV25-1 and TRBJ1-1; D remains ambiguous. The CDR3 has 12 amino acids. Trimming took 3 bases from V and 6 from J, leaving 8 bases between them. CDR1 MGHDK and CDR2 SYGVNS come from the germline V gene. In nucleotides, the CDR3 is TGTGCCAGCAGTGATGAGCGGTCTGAAGCTTTCTTT. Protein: CASSDERSEAFF.

CDR3 nucleotide sequence: TGTGCCAGCAGCGTAGAGGAGCGGGAGGCCGGGGAGCTGTTTTTT. Its protein product is CASSVEEREAGELFF. The chain recombines TRBV9 with TRBJ2-2, with 9 bases identical to TRBD2. The CDR3 contains 15 residues. The trim removed 0 bases at V and 6 bases at J, leaving 3 bases unmatched. Looked up from germline, CDR1 is SGDLS and CDR2 is YYNGEE.

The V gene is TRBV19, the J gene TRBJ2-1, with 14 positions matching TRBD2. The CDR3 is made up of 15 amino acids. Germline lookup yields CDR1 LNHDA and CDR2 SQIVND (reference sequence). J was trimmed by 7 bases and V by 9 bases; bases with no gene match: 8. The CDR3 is CASTKTSGRGNEQFF. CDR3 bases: TGTGCCAGCACCAAGACTAGCGGGAGGGGGAATGAGCAGTTCTTC.

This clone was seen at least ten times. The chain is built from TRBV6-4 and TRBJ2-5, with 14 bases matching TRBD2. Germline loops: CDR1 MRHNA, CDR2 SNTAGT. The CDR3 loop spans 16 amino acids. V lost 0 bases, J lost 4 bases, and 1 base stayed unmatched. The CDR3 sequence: CASSDSTSGGAETQYF. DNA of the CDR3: TGTGCCAGCAGTGACTCGACTAGCGGGGGGGCAGAGACCCAGTACTTC.

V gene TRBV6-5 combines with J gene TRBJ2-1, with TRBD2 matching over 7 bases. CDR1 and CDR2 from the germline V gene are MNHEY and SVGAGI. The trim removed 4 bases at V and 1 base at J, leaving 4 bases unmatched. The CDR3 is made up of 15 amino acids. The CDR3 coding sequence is TGTGCCAGCAGTTTAACAGCGGGATCCTACAATGAGCAGTTCTTC. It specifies CASSLTAGSYNEQFF.

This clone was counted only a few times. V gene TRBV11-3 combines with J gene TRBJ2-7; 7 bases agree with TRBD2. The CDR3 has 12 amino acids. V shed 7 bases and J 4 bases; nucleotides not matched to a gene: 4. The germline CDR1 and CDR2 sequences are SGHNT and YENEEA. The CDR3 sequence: CASTRGEYEQYV. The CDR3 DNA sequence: TGTGCCAGCACCCGGGGGGAATACGAGCAGTACGTC.

CDR3 residues: CASSFSGLGTTQETQYF. For the CDR3, the DNA is TGTGCCAGCAGCTTTAGCGGGCTGGGGACGACCCAAGAGACCCAGTACTTC. V gene TRBV7-9 combines with J gene TRBJ2-5; TRBD2 matches 7 bases. Trimming at V came to 3 bases and at J to 1 base, leaving 11 bases not matched to a gene. Germline V gene lookup returns CDR1 SEHNR and CDR2 FQNEAQ (reference sequence). The CDR3 has 17 amino acids.

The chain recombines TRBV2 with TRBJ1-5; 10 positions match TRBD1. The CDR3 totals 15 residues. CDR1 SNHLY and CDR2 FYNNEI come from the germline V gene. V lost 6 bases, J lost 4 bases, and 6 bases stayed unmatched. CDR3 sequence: CASRGQGTYNQPQHF. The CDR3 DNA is TGTGCCAGCAGGGGACAGGGGACTTATAATCAGCCCCAGCATTTT. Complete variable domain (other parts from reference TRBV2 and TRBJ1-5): EPEVTQTPSHQVTQMGQEVILRCVPISNHLYFYWYRQILGQKVEFLVSFYNNEISEKSEIFDDQFSVERPDGSNFTLKIRSTKLEDSAMYFCASRGQGTYNQPQHFGDGTRLSIL.

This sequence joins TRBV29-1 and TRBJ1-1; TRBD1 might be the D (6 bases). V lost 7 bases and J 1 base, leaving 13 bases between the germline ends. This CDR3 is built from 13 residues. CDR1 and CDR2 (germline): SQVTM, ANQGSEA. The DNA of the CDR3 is TGCAGCGCACAATCACAGGGGAACACTGAAGCTTTCTTT. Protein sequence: CSAQSQGNTEAFF. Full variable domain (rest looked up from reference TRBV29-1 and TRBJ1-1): SAVISQKPSRDICQRGTSLTIQCQVDSQVTMMFWYRQQPGQSLTLIATANQGSEATYESGFVIDKFPISRPNLTFSTLTVSNMSPEDSSIYLCSAQSQGNTEAFFGQGTRLTVV.

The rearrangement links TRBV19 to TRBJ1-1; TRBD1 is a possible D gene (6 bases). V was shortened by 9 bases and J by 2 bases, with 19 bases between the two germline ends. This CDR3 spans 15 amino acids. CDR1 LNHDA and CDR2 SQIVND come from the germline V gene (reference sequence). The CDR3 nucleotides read TGTGCCAGCCTCCCGGGGAACAGGGTAAACACTGAAGCTTTCTTT. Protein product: CASLPGNRVNTEAFF.

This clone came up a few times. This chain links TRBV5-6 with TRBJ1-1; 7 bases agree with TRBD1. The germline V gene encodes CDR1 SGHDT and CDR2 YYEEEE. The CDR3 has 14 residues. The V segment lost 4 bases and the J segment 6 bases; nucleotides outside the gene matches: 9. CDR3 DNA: TGTGCCAGCAGCACTAGGGGGCATTCATCTGAAGCTTTCTTT. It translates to CASSTRGHSSEAFF.

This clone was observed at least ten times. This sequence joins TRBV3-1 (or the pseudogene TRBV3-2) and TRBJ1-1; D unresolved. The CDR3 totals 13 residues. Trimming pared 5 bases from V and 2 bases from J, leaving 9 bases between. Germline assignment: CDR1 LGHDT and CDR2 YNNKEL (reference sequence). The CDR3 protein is CASSMGHNTEAFF. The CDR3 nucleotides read TGTGCCAGCAGCATGGGCCATAACACTGAAGCTTTCTTT.